These T cell receptor beta chains were read from a single sample in a study of T cell responses to AZD1222 COVID-19 vaccine. Measured with immunoSEQ multiplex PCR; TCRdb has only the in-frame clones, and not every one. The table shows 150,000 or so clones, with roughly nine tenths occurring only once. Sequencing was performed on peripheral blood, taken on day 0 of AZD1222 vaccination. Every receptor here comes from an adult in good health. Both conserved end residues are part of each CDR3. Fields, in order: D gene, clone size, V gene, J gene, CDR3 DNA, CDR3 protein. A D gene is named only where the DNA matches it firmly. A clone size is listed for some rows: how often the clone was seen (once, few, many), or a class if it is expanded.

-,-,TRBV10-3,TRBJ2-2,TGTGCCATCAGAGGGACGACAAGCCGGGAGAACACCGGGGAGCTGTTTTTT,CAIRGTTSRENTGELFF
-,-,TRBV12-3/TRBV12-4,TRBJ1-5,TGTGCCAGCAGTTTCATCCGGCAGCCCCAGCATTTT,CASSFIRQPQHF
TRBD1,-,TRBV6-5,TRBJ1-2,TGTGCCAGCAGTCGTATCCCGGACAGGGATGGCTACACCTTC,CASSRIPDRDGYTF
-,-,TRBV25-1,TRBJ2-3,TGTGCCAGCAGTGAGGAGGTCTCCACAGATACGCAGTATTTT,CASSEEVSTDTQYF
-,-,TRBV6-5,TRBJ1-1,TGTGCCAGCAGCCGGGGGACACCCATGAACACTGAAGCTTTCTTT,CASSRGTPMNTEAFF
-,once,TRBV6-5,TRBJ1-1,TGTGCCAGCAGACAAGACCCGTCCCACACTGAAGCTTTCTTT,CASRQDPSHTEAFF
-,-,TRBV6-5,TRBJ2-7,TGTGCCAGCAGTGACTCGGCAAATAAGCAGTACTTC,CASSDSANKQYF
TRBD1,-,TRBV28,TRBJ1-5,TGTGCCAGCAGTCCGTCGACAGGGTCTGGCAATCAGCCCCAGCATTTT,CASSPSTGSGNQPQHF
-,-,TRBV5-1,TRBJ1-2,TGCGCCAGCAGAAGGACCGGGGGAGGAGACGGCTACACCTTC,CASRRTGGGDGYTF
TRBD1,-,TRBV5-1,TRBJ2-6,TGCGCCAGTTCGACAGGGCACCCCTCTGGGGCCAACGTCCTGACTTTC,CASSTGHPSGANVLTF
-,-,TRBV7-8,TRBJ1-1,TGTGCCAGCAGCCCTCACTGGGGTTTGAACACTGAAGCTTTCTTT,CASSPHWGLNTEAFF
-,-,TRBV27,TRBJ1-1,TGTGCCAGCAGTTTTCTGTCAGGGCGGGCTTTCTTT,CASSFLSGRAFF
-,-,TRBV14,TRBJ1-4,TGTGCCAGCAGCCCCATTTCAGGGACCGGAGAAAAACTGTTTTTT,CASSPISGTGEKLFF
-,-,TRBV5-1,TRBJ2-7,TGCGCCAGCAGCTGGAACTTCCACGAGCAGTACTTC,CASSWNFHEQYF
TRBD1,-,TRBV7-9,TRBJ1-5,TGTGCCAGCAGCTTGGGACAGGCCAGCGGGCAGCCCCAGCATTTT,CASSLGQASGQPQHF
-,-,TRBV19,TRBJ1-5,TGTGCCAGTAGTATTTCCAATAGCAATCAGCCCCAGCATTTT,CASSISNSNQPQHF
TRBD2,-,TRBV11-3,TRBJ2-3,TGTGCCAGCAGCTCCCGTGCTAGCGGGACTAGCACAGATACGCAGTATTTT,CASSSRASGTSTDTQYF
-,-,TRBV19,TRBJ1-3,TGTGCCAGTACCGCCTCTGGAAACACCATATATTTT,CASTASGNTIYF
-,-,TRBV5-6,TRBJ2-7,TGTGCCAGCAGCTTGTCGGCACAGTCGAGGGACGAGCAGTACTTC,CASSLSAQSRDEQYF
-,-,TRBV18,TRBJ1-4,TGTGCCAGCTCACCAGTGCGGGCCTTAACTAATGAAAAACTGTTTTTT,CASSPVRALTNEKLFF
TRBD2,-,TRBV27,TRBJ2-3,TGTGCCAGCAGTAACACCGGGACTAAGGATACGCAGTATTTT,CASSNTGTKDTQYF
TRBD1,-,TRBV11-3,TRBJ2-7,TGTGCCAGCAGCTTAGGGACAGGGGCCTACGAGCAGTACTTC,CASSLGTGAYEQYF
-,-,TRBV6-5,TRBJ1-1,TGTGTCAGCAGTTACTCAGGCGATAGAACTTTCTTT,CVSSYSGDRTFF
-,-,TRBV24-1,TRBJ1-5,TGTGCCACCAGTGATGGTCTCCAGCCCCAGCATTTT,CATSDGLQPQHF
TRBD2,-,TRBV4-3,TRBJ2-1,TGCGCCAGCAGCCAAGAAGAGCTAGCGGGGGGTTTGAGCTCCTACAATGAGCAGTTCTTC,CASSQEELAGGLSSYNEQFF
-,-,TRBV6-5,TRBJ2-6,TGTGCCAGCAGTTACGGGTACTCTGGGGCCAACGTCCTGACTTTC,CASSYGYSGANVLTF
-,-,TRBV28,TRBJ1-5,TGTGCCAGCAGTCGCCTAGGACATCCCAATCAGCCCCAGCATTTT,CASSRLGHPNQPQHF
TRBD2,once,TRBV9,TRBJ2-2,TGTGCCAGCAGCGTCCCGGAGGGGACTAGCGGGCGCACCGGGGAGCTGTTTTTT,CASSVPEGTSGRTGELFF
-,-,TRBV19,TRBJ1-6,TGTGCCAGTAGTATAGGAGGGGCGGATAATTCACCCCTCCACTTT,CASSIGGADNSPLHF
TRBD2,-,TRBV7-3,TRBJ2-3,TGTGCCAGCAGCTCGGGACTAGCGGGGGCAGATACGCAGTATTTT,CASSSGLAGADTQYF
-,-,TRBV5-4,TRBJ1-4,TGTGCCAGCAGCTTGGAACAGGGTGACGAAAAACTGTTTTTT,CASSLEQGDEKLFF
-,-,TRBV11-2,TRBJ2-1,TGTGCCAGCAGCCTTAGCGGCTCCTACAATGAGCAGTTCTTC,CASSLSGSYNEQFF
-,-,TRBV6-5,TRBJ1-3,TGTGCCAGCAGCCCGACAACCTCTGGAAACACCATATATTTT,CASSPTTSGNTIYF
TRBD1,-,TRBV5-6,TRBJ1-2,TGTGCCAGCAGCTTGGAACAGGGGGCCTGGTATGGCTACACCTTC,CASSLEQGAWYGYTF
-,once,TRBV28,TRBJ1-5,TGTGCCAGCAGTCGTCGCTACTCGAATCAGCCCCAGCATTTT,CASSRRYSNQPQHF
-,-,TRBV5-1,TRBJ1-4,TGCGCCAGCAGCGATCGGACAGTCCAAAAACTGTTTTTT,CASSDRTVQKLFF
TRBD1,once,TRBV7-9,TRBJ1-2,TGTGCCAGCAGCCGGGGACAGGCCGACTATGGCTACACCTTC,CASSRGQADYGYTF
-,-,TRBV7-9,TRBJ1-3,TGTGCCAGCACCCGGAGCTCTGGAAACACCATATATTTT,CASTRSSGNTIYF
-,-,TRBV5-8,TRBJ1-6,TGTGCCAGCAGCTTTAAGGGTGGGGGTAATTCACCCCTCCACTTT,CASSFKGGGNSPLHF
TRBD1,-,TRBV11-2,TRBJ1-1,TGTGCCAGCAGCTTAGTCCAGGGGGCCCCTGGGGCTTTCTTT,CASSLVQGAPGAFF
TRBD1,-,TRBV18,TRBJ1-2,TGTGCCAGCTCACCCCCGGGACAGGGCGCTGGCTACACCTTC,CASSPPGQGAGYTF
-,-,TRBV12-3/TRBV12-4,TRBJ1-4,TGTGCCAGCAGTTTCTCGGGCGGAGAACTGTTTTTT,CASSFSGGELFF
TRBD1,-,TRBV28,TRBJ2-1,TGTGCCAGCAGTTCCCCCTCCGGACAGGGTAACGATGAGCAGTTCTTC,CASSSPSGQGNDEQFF
TRBD1,-,TRBV5-4,TRBJ1-1,TGTGCCAGCAGCTTTACAGGGGTCTTGAACACTGAAGCTTTCTTT,CASSFTGVLNTEAFF
-,-,TRBV4-2,TRBJ1-3,TGTGCCAGCAGCCAAGAAAGGGGCCCTTCCTCTGGAAACACCATATATTTT,CASSQERGPSSGNTIYF
-,-,TRBV11-2,TRBJ1-2,TGTGCCAGCAGCTTAGAGACCTACAGGGTTGGCTACACCTTC,CASSLETYRVGYTF
TRBD1,few,TRBV14,TRBJ2-3,TGTGCCAGCAGCTACAGGGGGGGCACAGATACGCAGTATTTT,CASSYRGGTDTQYF
TRBD1,-,TRBV5-4,TRBJ2-3,TGTGCCAGTCAACAGGGGGAAGGAGATACGCAGTATTTT,CASQQGEGDTQYF
-,-,TRBV7-9,TRBJ1-2,TGTGCCAGCAGCTTACCAGGGAGGAACGGCTACACCTTC,CASSLPGRNGYTF
TRBD2,-,TRBV7-9,TRBJ2-2,TGTGCCAGTCAACTAGCGGGGTTCACCGGGGAGCTGTTTTTT,CASQLAGFTGELFF
-,-,TRBV2,TRBJ1-5,TGTGCCAGCAGTGTCTCGGCAGGGCGGGGCAATCAGCCCCAGCATTTT,CASSVSAGRGNQPQHF